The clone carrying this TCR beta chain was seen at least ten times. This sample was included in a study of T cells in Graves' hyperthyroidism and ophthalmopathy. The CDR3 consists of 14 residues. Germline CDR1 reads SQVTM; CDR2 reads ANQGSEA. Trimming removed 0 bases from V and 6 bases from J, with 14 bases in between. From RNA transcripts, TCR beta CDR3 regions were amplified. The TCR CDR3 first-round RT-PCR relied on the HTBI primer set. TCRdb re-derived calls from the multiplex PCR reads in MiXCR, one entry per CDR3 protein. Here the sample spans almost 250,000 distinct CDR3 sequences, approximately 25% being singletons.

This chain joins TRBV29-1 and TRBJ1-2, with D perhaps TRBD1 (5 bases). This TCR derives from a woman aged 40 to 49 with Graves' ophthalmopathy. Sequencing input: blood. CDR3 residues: CSVEDRRGVNGYTF. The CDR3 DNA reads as TGCAGCGTTGAAGATCGAAGGGGCGTTAATGGCTACACCTTC.